Listed below are T cell receptor beta chains from one sample, sequenced in a study of blood T cell repertoires in COVID-19. Here immunoSEQ multiplex PCR was the method, and the copy in TCRdb shows in-frame clones only, minus some. Here the sample spans over 120,000 clones, 81% being singletons. Sequencing was done on a sample of peripheral blood. The receptors here all came from a human donor in a cohort sampled during active COVID-19. Each CDR3 is given with its conserved first and last residue. The D gene is left open where the match is weak. Not every row has a clone size; where given, it reads once, few, many or a size class.

cdr3_nt	cdr3_aa	j_call	clone_size	cdr3_length	v_call	d_call
TGTGCCAGCAGCTTAGTTTCCAGAAGCTATGGCTACACCTTC	CASSLVSRSYGYTF	TRBJ1-2	-	14	TRBV7-2	-
TGCAGCGTTGAGGGACGTCCGCGGGAGGGCCGCGATACGCAGTATTTT	CSVEGRPREGRDTQYF	TRBJ2-3	-	16	TRBV29-1	TRBD2
TGTGCCAGCAGCCCGTCAGCGGGAGGCCCGCTCAATGAGCAGTTCTTC	CASSPSAGGPLNEQFF	TRBJ2-1	-	16	TRBV14	TRBD2
TGCGCCAGCAGCCAAGCACTAGCGGGCTACCAAGAGACCCAGTACTTC	CASSQALAGYQETQYF	TRBJ2-5	-	16	TRBV4-3	TRBD2
TGTGCCAGCAGTGAACTCACAGGAACTAATGAAAAACTGTTTTTT	CASSELTGTNEKLFF	TRBJ1-4	many	15	TRBV25-1	-
TGTGCCAGCAGTTCCCCTTCGCGGACAGGGCATATTTCTGGGGCCAACGTCCTGACTTTC	CASSSPSRTGHISGANVLTF	TRBJ2-6	-	20	TRBV28	TRBD1
TGTGCCAGCAGCTCCCGCGGGAGGGCCTACGAGCAGTACTTC	CASSSRGRAYEQYF	TRBJ2-7	-	14	TRBV11-2	TRBD2
TGTGCCAGCTCCCGAGGCGGGACAGGTGGAATTAATGAAAAACTGTTTTTT	CASSRGGTGGINEKLFF	TRBJ1-4	-	17	TRBV18	TRBD1
TGTGCCAGCAGTGAATCGTTCGGTTACAGGGGAAGCAATCAGCCCCAGCATTTT	CASSESFGYRGSNQPQHF	TRBJ1-5	-	18	TRBV6-1	TRBD1
TGCGCCAGCAGCTTGGATCCGGGAGTCGGAGATACGCAGTATTTT	CASSLDPGVGDTQYF	TRBJ2-3	-	15	TRBV5-1	-
TGCAGTGCTAGTCAAACAGGGCCGCGCTATGGCTACACCTTC	CSASQTGPRYGYTF	TRBJ1-2	few	14	TRBV20-1	-
TGCGCCAGCAGCCAATCCGAGGGGGGGGCAGGTTACGAGCAGTACTTC	CASSQSEGGAGYEQYF	TRBJ2-7	-	16	TRBV4-3	-
TGTGCCAGCAGCTTAGTACTCGGTTCTGGGGCCAACGTCCTGACTTTC	CASSLVLGSGANVLTF	TRBJ2-6	-	16	TRBV7-3	-
TGTGCCAGCAGCTCCTCGTCGGTTGAGCAGTTCTTC	CASSSSSVEQFF	TRBJ2-1	-	12	TRBV11-2	-
TGTGCCAGCTCACCAGCAATTGGGACAGGCAATCAGCCCCAGCATTTT	CASSPAIGTGNQPQHF	TRBJ1-5	-	16	TRBV18	TRBD1